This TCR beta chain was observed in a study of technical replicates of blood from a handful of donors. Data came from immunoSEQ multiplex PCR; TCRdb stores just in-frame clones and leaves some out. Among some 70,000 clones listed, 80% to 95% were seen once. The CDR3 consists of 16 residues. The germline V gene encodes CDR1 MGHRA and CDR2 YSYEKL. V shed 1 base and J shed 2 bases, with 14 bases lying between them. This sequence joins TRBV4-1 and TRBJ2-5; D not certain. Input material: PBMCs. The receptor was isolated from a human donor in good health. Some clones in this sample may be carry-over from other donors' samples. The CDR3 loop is CASSQVNLPWQETQYF. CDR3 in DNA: TGCGCCAGCAGCCAAGTTAACTTACCTTGGCAAGAGACCCAGTACTTC.